A single T cell receptor beta chain is shown here with its context. The sample comes from a study of blood T cell repertoires in COVID-19. Study as a whole: T cells, B-cell-depleted T cells, or PBMCs provided the cDNA or gDNA that served as material.

CDR1 and CDR2 from the germline V gene are MNHEY and SVGAGI. The germline V and J ends were trimmed by 5 bases and 5 bases, with 18 bases remaining between them. The length of the CDR3 is 15 residues. Sequencing used immunoSEQ multiplex PCR; TCRdb keeps in-frame clones, though not all of them. The sample lists about 100,000 clones, 80% to 90% occurring once. The rearrangement links TRBV6-5 to TRBJ1-2, with D tentatively TRBD1 (5 bases). Sequencing input: peripheral blood. This TCR was recovered from a man older than 75 with acute or convalescent COVID-19. The CDR3 loop reads CASSPPTGEGYGYTF. CDR3 bases: TGTGCCAGCAGTCCCCCGACGGGGGAGGGTTATGGCTACACCTTC.